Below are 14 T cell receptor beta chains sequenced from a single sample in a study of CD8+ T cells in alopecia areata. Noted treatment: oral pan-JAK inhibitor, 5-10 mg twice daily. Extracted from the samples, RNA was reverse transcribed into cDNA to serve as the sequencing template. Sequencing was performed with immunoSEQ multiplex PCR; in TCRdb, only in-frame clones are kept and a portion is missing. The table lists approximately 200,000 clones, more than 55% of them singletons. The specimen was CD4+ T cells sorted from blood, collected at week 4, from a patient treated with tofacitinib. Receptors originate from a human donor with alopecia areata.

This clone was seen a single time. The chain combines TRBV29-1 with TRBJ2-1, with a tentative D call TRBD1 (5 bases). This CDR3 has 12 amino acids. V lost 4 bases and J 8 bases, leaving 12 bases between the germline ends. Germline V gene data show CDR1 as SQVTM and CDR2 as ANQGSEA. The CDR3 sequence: CSVGVGQDEQFF. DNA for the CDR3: TGCAGCGTTGGCGTGGGGCAAGATGAGCAGTTCTTC.

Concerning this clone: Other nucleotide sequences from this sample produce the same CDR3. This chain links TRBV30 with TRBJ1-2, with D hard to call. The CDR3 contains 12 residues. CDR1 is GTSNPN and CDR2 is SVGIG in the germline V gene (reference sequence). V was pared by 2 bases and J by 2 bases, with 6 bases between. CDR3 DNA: TGTGCCTGGAGTAGGGAGAACTATGGCTACACCTTC. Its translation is CAWSRENYGYTF.

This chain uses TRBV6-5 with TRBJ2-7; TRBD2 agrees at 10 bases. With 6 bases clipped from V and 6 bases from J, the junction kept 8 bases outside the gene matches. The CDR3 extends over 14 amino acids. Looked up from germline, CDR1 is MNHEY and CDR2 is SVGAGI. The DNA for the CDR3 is TGTGCCAGCAGCCACCCAGCGGGAGGGTTCGAGCAGTACTTC. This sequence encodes CASSHPAGGFEQYF.

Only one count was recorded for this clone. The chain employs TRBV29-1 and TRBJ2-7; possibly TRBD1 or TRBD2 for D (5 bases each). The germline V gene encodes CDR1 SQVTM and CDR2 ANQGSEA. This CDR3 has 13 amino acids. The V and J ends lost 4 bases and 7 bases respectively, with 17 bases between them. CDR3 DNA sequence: TGCAGCGTTGCAGGGCAGATATCGGGGGAGCAGTACTTC. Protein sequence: CSVAGQISGEQYF.

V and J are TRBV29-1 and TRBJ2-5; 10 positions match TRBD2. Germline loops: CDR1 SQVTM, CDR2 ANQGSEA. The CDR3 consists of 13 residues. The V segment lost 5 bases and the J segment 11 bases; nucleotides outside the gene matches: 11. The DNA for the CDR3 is TGCAGCGTTTATCTGGATAGCGGGAGGTCTCAGTACTTC. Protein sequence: CSVYLDSGRSQYF. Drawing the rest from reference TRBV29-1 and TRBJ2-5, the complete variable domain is SAVISQKPSRDICQRGTSLTIQCQVDSQVTMMFWYRQQPGQSLTLIATANQGSEATYESGFVIDKFPISRPNLTFSTLTVSNMSPEDSSIYLCSVYLDSGRSQYFGPGTRLLVL.

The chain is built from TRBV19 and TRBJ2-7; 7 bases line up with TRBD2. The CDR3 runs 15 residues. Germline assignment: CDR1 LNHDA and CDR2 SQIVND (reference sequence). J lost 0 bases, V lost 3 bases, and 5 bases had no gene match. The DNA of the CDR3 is TGTGCCAGTAGTATCGGGGGGAGCCTCTCCTACGAGCAGTACTTC. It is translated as CASSIGGSLSYEQYF.

CDR3 nucleotide sequence: TGTGCCTGGAGTCTTTTAGATACGCAGTATTTT. Its translation is CAWSLLDTQYF. The J gene is TRBJ2-3, the V gene TRBV30; D gene ambiguous. The CDR3 is made up of 11 amino acids. The germline V gene encodes CDR1 GTSNPN and CDR2 SVGIG (reference sequence). The germline V and J ends were trimmed by 2 bases and 5 bases, with 5 bases remaining between them.

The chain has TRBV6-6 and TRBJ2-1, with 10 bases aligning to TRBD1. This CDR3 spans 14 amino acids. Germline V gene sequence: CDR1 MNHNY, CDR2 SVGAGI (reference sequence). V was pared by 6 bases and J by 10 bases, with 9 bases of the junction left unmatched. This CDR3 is CASRPGQGTGEQFF. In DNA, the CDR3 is TGTGCCAGCAGGCCGGGACAGGGGACGGGGGAGCAGTTCTTC.

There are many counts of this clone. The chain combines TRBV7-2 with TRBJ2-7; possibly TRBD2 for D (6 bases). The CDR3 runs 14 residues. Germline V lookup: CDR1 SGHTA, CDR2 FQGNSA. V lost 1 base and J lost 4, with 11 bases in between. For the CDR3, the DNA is TGTGCCAGCAGCTTAGAGGGAGGCCTGTACGAGCAGTACTTC. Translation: CASSLEGGLYEQYF.

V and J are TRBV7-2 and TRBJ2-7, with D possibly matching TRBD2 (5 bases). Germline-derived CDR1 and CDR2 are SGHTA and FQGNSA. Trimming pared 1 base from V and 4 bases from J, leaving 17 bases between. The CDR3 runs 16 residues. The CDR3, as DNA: TGTGCCAGCAGCTTAGGAGCGGCGGTTCACGGTTACGAGCAGTACTTC. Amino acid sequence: CASSLGAAVHGYEQYF.

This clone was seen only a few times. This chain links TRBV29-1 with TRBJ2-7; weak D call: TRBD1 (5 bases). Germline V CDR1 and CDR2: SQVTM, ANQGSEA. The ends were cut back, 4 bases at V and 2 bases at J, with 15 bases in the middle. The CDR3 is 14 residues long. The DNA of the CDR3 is TGCAGCGTTGTGGCCCCTGGCAGGGCCTACGAGCAGTACTTC. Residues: CSVVAPGRAYEQYF.

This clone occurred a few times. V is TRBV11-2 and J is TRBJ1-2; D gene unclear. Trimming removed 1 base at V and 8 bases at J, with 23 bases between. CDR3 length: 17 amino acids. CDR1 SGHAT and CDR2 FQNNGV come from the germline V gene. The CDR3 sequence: CASSLAQAAAGLMGYTF. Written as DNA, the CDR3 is TGTGCCAGCAGCTTAGCCCAGGCGGCCGCCGGGTTGATGGGCTACACCTTC.

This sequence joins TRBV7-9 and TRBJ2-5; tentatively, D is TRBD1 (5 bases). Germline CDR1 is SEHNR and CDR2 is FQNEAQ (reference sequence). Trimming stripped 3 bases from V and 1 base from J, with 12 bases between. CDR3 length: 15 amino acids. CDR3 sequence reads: CASSLAGRAQETQYF. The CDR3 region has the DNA TGTGCCAGCAGCTTGGCCGGCAGGGCCCAAGAGACCCAGTACTTC.

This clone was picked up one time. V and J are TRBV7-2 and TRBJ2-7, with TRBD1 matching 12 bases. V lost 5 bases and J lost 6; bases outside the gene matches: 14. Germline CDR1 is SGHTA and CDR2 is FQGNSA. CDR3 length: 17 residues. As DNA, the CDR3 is TGTGCCAGCAGCCCTGACAGAACCGGGACAGGGGGCCGCGAGCAGTACTTC. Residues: CASSPDRTGTGGREQYF.